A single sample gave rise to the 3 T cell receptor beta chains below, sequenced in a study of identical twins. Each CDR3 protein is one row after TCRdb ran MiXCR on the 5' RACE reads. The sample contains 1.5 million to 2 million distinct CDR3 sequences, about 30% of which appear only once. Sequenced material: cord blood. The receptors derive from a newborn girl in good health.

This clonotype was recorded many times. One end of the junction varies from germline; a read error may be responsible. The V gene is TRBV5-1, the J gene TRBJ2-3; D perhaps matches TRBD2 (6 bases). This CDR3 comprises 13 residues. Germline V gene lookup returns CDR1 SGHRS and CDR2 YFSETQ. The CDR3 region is CASSSLATDTQYF. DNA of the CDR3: TGTGCCAGCAGCTCACTAGCCACAGATACGCAGTATTTT.

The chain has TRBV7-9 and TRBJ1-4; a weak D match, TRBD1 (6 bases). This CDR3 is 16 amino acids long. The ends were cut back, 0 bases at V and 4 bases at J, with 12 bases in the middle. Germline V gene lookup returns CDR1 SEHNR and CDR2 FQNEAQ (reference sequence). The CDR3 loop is CASSLASTGYNEKLFF. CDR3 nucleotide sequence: TGTGCCAGCAGCTTAGCCAGCACAGGGTATAATGAAAAACTGTTTTTT.

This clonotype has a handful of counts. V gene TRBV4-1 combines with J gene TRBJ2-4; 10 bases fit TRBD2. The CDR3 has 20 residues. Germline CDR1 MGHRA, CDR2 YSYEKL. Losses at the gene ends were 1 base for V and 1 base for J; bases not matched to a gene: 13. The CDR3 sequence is CASSQVPSGGDFWAKNIQYF. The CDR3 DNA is TGCGCCAGCAGCCAAGTCCCCAGCGGGGGGGATTTTTGGGCCAAAAACATTCAGTACTTC.